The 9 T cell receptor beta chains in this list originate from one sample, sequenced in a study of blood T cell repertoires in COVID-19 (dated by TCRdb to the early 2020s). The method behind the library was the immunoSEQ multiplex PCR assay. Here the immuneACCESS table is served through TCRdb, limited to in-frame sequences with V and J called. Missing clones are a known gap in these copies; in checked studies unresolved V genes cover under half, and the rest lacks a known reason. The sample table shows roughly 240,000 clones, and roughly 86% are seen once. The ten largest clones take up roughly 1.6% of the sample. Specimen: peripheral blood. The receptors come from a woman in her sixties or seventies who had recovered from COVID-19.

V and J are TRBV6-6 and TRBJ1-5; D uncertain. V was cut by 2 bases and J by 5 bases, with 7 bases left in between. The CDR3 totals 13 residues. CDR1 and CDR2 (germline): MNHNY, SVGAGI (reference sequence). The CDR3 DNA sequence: TGTGCCAGCAGTTACGGAGGGCATCAGCCCCAGCATTTT. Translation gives CASSYGGHQPQHF.

The DNA for the CDR3 is TGTGCCAGCTCACAAGAGCTGGCCGGGACAGGGGAAGGAGAGACCCAGTACTTC. Amino acids: CASSQELAGTGEGETQYF. The gene calls are TRBV18 and TRBJ2-5, with 10 bases lining up with TRBD1. Germline V gene lookup returns CDR1 KGHSH and CDR2 LQKENI. Trimming cost V 4 bases and J 4 bases; bases outside gene matches: 15. The CDR3 has 18 residues.

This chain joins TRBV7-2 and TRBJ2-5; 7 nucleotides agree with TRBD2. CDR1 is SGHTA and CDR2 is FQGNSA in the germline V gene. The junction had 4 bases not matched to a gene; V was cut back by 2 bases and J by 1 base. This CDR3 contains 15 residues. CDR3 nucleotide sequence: TGTGCCAGCAGCTTAAGTCCTAGCGGCCAAGAGACCCAGTACTTC. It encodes CASSLSPSGQETQYF.

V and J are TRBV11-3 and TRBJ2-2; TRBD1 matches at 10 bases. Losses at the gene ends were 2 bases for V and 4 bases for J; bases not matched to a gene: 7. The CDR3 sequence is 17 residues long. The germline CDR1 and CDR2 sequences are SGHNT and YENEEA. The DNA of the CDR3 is TGTGCCAGCAGCTTACATGGGACAGGGGCGGGCACCGGGGAGCTGTTTTTT. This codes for CASSLHGTGAGTGELFF.

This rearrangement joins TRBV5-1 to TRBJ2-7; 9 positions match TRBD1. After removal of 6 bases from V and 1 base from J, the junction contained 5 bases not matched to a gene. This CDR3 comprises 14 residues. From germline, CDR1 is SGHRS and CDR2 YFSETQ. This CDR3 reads CASKGGTGSYEQYF. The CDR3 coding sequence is TGCGCCAGCAAGGGAGGGACAGGGTCCTACGAGCAGTACTTC.

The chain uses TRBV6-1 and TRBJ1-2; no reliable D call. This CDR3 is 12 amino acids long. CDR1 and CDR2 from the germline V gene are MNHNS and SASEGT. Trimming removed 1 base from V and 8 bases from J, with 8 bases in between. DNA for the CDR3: TGTGCCAGCAGTGAAGGGTGGGCAGGCTACACCTTC. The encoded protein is CASSEGWAGYTF.

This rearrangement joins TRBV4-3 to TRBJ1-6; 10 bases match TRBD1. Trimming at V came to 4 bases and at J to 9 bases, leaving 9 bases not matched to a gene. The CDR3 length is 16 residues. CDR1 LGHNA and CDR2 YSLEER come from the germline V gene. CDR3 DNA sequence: TGCGCCAGCAGCCTTGTAAGGACAGGGGGTGGTTCACCCCTCCACTTT. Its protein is CASSLVRTGGGSPLHF.

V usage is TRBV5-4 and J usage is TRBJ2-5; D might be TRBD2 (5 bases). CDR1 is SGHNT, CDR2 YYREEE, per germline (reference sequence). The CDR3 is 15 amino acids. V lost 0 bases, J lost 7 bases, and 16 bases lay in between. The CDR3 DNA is TGTGCCAGCAGCTTGGTTCAGGCGGGCGGAACGACCCAGTACTTC. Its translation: CASSLVQAGGTTQYF. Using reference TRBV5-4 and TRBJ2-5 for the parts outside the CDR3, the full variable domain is ETGVTQSPTHLIKTRGQQVTLRCSSQSGHNTVSWYQQALGQGPQFIFQYYREEENGRGNFPPRFSGLQFPNYSSELNVNALELDDSALYLCASSLVQAGGTTQYFGPGTRLLVL.

In DNA, the CDR3 is TGTGCTAGTGGTTTGTCGACAGGGTGGCTTACTGAAGCTTTCTTT. Residues: CASGLSTGWLTEAFF. The V and J genes are TRBV12-5 and TRBJ1-1; 7 bases align to TRBD1. V was pared by 2 bases and J by 5 bases, with 8 bases of the junction left unmatched. This CDR3 is built from 15 residues. Germline CDR1 LGHNT, CDR2 FRNRAP.